This TCR beta chain was captured in a study of blood T cell repertoires in COVID-19. About the research overall: Both acute and convalescent COVID-19 samples were obtained from the United States, Italy and Spain. PBMCs, B-cell-depleted T cells, or T cells were the source of the cDNA or gDNA that made up the material.

The table lists this clone with a count of one. Original handling: Amplification with reference gene primers provided the estimates of nucleated cell counts. Repertoires were generated with immunoSEQ multiplex PCR, while TCRdb's copy carries only in-frame clones and drops some. V and J calls and clone size are given by that table; D and trimming were obtained from the DNA. The sample shows 120,000 or so clones, over 75% of them seen only once. Trimming removed 3 bases from V and 4 bases from J, with 12 bases in between. There are 14 residues in the CDR3. The germline V gene encodes CDR1 SGHVS and CDR2 FQNEAQ.

This receptor was obtained from a man in his 60s with acute or convalescent COVID-19. J is TRBJ2-5 and V is TRBV7-8; tentative D call: TRBD1 (5 bases). The sequencing input was peripheral blood. CDR3 sequence: CASSFRAQGETQYF. For the CDR3, the DNA is TGTGCCAGCAGCTTCAGGGCCCAGGGAGAGACCCAGTACTTC.